This record concerns one TCR beta chain sequence. Clones were sequenced by immunoSEQ multiplex PCR, and TCRdb holds only the in-frame ones, with some missing. The sample has a few hundred thousand clones, approximately 78% seen once. This entry is derived from a study of blood T cell repertoires in COVID-19. Study summary: Researchers got acute and convalescent COVID-19 samples from the United States, Italy and Spain.

The J segment lost 2 bases and the V segment lost 8 bases, leaving 8 bases of the junction unmatched. Per the germline V gene, CDR1 is MDHEN and CDR2 is SYDVKM. This CDR3 is built from 15 residues. The sequence derives from an elderly woman with COVID-19, enrolled during active disease. Sequenced: peripheral blood. The J gene is TRBJ2-2, the V gene TRBV28; 7 nucleotides align to TRBD1. CDR3: CASLPDRANTGELFF. CDR3 DNA sequence: TGTGCCAGCCTTCCTGACAGGGCCAACACCGGGGAGCTGTTTTTT.